This record looks at one TCR beta chain sequence and its context. Its antigen is unknown. Sequencing was performed with immunoSEQ multiplex PCR; in TCRdb, only in-frame clones are kept and a portion is missing. The sample has roughly 170,000 clones, under 85% seen once; the top ten hold roughly 4.5%. V lost 1 base and J 6 bases, leaving 10 bases between the germline ends. The V gene's germline CDR1 is SGDLS and CDR2 YYNGEE. This CDR3 has 14 amino acids. This record comes from a study of cytotoxic CD8 clonotypes in ibrutinib-treated CLL. The study, taken as a whole, reports: Public clonotypes proved infrequent, and on treatment they shrank or remained steady. Upon ibrutinib response clonality rose, and upon progression it fell back toward baseline. Measured clonality at baseline was greater than in age-matched healthy donors and tracked with circulating CD8+ T-cell counts.

The V and J genes are TRBV9 and TRBJ1-4, with a tentative D call TRBD1 (5 bases). The source was PBMCs, collected after 24 months of ibrutinib treatment. The sequence was obtained from a human donor with chronic lymphocytic leukemia. The CDR3 DNA reads as TGTGCCAGCAGCGTACAGGGTATGGATGAAAAACTGTTTTTT. The encoded protein is CASSVQGMDEKLFF.